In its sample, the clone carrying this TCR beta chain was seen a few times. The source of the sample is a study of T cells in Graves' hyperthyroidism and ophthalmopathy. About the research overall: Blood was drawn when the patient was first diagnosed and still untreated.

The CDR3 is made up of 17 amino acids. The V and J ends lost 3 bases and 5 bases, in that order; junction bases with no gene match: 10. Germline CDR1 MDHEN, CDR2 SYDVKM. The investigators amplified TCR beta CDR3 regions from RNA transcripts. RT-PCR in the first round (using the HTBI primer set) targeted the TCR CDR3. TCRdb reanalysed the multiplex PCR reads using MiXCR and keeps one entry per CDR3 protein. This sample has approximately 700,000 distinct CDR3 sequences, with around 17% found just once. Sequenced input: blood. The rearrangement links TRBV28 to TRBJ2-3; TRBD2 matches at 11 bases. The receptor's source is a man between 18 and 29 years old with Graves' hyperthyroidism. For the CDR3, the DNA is TGTGCCAGCAGTTTTAGCGGGAGGGCCGGAGGAAAAGATACGCAGTATTTT. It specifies CASSFSGRAGGKDTQYF.